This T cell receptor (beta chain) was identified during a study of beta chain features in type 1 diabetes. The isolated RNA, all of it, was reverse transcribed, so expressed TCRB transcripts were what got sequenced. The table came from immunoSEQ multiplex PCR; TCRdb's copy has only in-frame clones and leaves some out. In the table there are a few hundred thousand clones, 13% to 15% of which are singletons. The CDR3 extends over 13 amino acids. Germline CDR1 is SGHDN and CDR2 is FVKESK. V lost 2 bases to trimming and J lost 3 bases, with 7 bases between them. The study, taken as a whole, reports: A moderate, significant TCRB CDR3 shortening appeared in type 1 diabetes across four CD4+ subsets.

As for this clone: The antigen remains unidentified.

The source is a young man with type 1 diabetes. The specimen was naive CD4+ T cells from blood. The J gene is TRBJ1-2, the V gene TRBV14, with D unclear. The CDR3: CASSQLQDYGYTF. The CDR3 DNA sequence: TGTGCCAGCAGCCAACTTCAGGACTATGGCTACACCTTC.